Each of the 17 T cell receptor beta chains below was sequenced from the same sample in a study of T cells after yellow fever vaccination. TCRdb re-analysed the 5' RACE reads in MiXCR, keeping a single row per CDR3 protein. The sample yields hundreds of thousands of distinct CDR3 sequences, 9% to 15% seen once. The sequencing here drew on PBMCs, taken on the day of the yellow fever booster vaccination. Receptor source: a man younger than 40 who received the YFV17D yellow fever vaccine.

V and J are TRBV7-9 and TRBJ1-6, with TRBD1 matching over 11 bases. V shed 8 bases, J shed 9 bases, and the junction held 6 bases outside the gene matches. The CDR3 has 14 amino acids. Germline CDR1 and CDR2: SEHNR and FQNEAQ (reference sequence). The CDR3, as DNA: TGTGCCAGCGGGGCGGGACAGGGGGTTTCACCCCTCCACTTT. Protein product: CASGAGQGVSPLHF.

V and J are TRBV20-1 and TRBJ2-3; D possibly uses TRBD1 or TRBD2 (5 bases each). The germline gives CDR1 DFQATT, CDR2 SNEGSKA (reference sequence). The CDR3 loop spans 14 amino acids. V was trimmed by 2 bases and J by 2 bases, leaving 11 bases between them. The CDR3 DNA sequence: TGCAGTGCTAGATTTGGGACCAACACAGATACGCAGTATTTT. This sequence encodes CSARFGTNTDTQYF.

This clonotype turned up a few times. The chain joins TRBV4-3 to TRBJ2-5, with TRBD2 matching 7 bases. V shed 2 bases, J shed 2 bases, and the junction held 5 bases outside the gene matches. The CDR3 is made up of 15 amino acids. CDR1 is LGHNA and CDR2 is YSLEER in the germline V gene. CDR3 sequence (DNA): TGCGCCAGCAGCCAAACCCTAGCGGAACAAGAGACCCAGTACTTC. Protein product: CASSQTLAEQETQYF.

This clonotype was seen more than once but under ten times. The chain is built from TRBV7-2 and TRBJ2-4; D is possibly TRBD2 (5 bases). Trimming removed 5 bases from V and 7 bases from J, with 9 bases in between. The CDR3 loop spans 12 amino acids. The germline V gene encodes CDR1 SGHTA and CDR2 FQGNSA. The CDR3 reads CASSSGRNIQYF. Here the CDR3 DNA reads TGTGCCAGCAGCAGCGGACGGAACATTCAGTACTTC.

The chain carries TRBV10-2 and TRBJ2-7; TRBD2 matches at 13 bases. This CDR3 region has 15 residues. V lost 0 bases, J lost 6 bases, and 2 bases stayed unmatched. Looked up from germline, CDR1 is WSHSY and CDR2 is SAAADI. CDR3 nucleotide sequence: TGCGCCAGCAGTGAGTCACTAGCGGGAGGGTTCGAGCAGTACTTC. This codes for CASSESLAGGFEQYF.

This clonotype was picked up a small number of times. This chain joins TRBV12-3 or TRBV12-4 and TRBJ1-2; D unclear. Trimming left V 5 bases short and J 6 bases short, with 16 bases between. The CDR3 length is 14 residues. The CDR3 sequence: CASSERTEDHGYTF. CDR3 coding DNA: TGTGCCAGCAGTGAACGGACTGAGGATCATGGCTACACCTTC.

This clonotype was found a few times. V and J are TRBV5-4 and TRBJ2-1, with D unresolved. Trimming removed 3 bases from V and 2 bases from J, with 9 bases in between. The CDR3 has 14 residues. Germline V CDR1 and CDR2: SGHNT, YYREEE (reference sequence). The CDR3 sequence: CASSSPEAYNEQFF. The CDR3 DNA sequence: TGTGCCAGCAGCTCCCCAGAGGCCTACAATGAGCAGTTCTTC.

The V and J genes are TRBV11-2 and TRBJ2-5; 11 bases align to TRBD2. Losses at the gene ends were 3 bases for V and 3 bases for J; bases not matched to a gene: 6. The CDR3 totals 16 residues. Germline V lookup: CDR1 SGHAT, CDR2 FQNNGV. CDR3 amino acids: CASSFSLAGGEETQYF. The CDR3 DNA reads as TGTGCCAGCAGCTTCTCGCTAGCGGGAGGAGAAGAGACCCAGTACTTC.

The table lists this clonotype with a few counts. The chain links TRBV7-2 to TRBJ2-7; D might be TRBD2 (6 bases). Germline CDR1 and CDR2: SGHTA and FQGNSA. V was shortened by 8 bases and J by 2 bases, with 22 bases between the two germline ends. This CDR3 is built from 16 residues. The CDR3 is CASQLGRRASAYEQYF. The CDR3 DNA is TGTGCCAGCCAACTCGGGCGGAGGGCCAGTGCCTACGAGCAGTACTTC.

This clonotype was seen a handful of times. The chain couples TRBV20-1 to TRBJ1-1; possibly TRBD1 for D (6 bases). The CDR3 is made up of 14 amino acids. V gave up 2 bases and J gave up 0 bases, with 10 bases separating them. The germline V gene has CDR1 DFQATT and CDR2 SNEGSKA (reference sequence). The CDR3 DNA sequence: TGCAGTGCTAGACCTACAGGGATGAACACTGAAGCTTTCTTT. The encoded protein is CSARPTGMNTEAFF.

This clonotype was counted at least ten times. The chain carries TRBV5-1 and TRBJ2-2; no reliable D call. V gave up 1 base and J gave up 6 bases, with 1 base separating them. In germline, CDR1 is SGHRS, CDR2 YFSETQ. This CDR3 spans 11 amino acids. CDR3: CASSLPGELFF. The CDR3 DNA sequence: TGCGCCAGCAGCTTGCCCGGGGAGCTGTTTTTT.

This clonotype appeared a few times. The chain couples TRBV4-1 to TRBJ2-1, with D perhaps TRBD1 (6 bases). Trimming pared 5 bases from V and 5 bases from J, leaving 19 bases between. Germline V gene data show CDR1 as MGHRA and CDR2 as YSYEKL. The CDR3 consists of 16 residues. CDR3 DNA: TGCGCCAGCAGCAACACCGGGACAAGGGCGAACAATGAGCAGTTCTTC. This translates into CASSNTGTRANNEQFF.

This clonotype was picked up a small number of times. This chain links TRBV9 with TRBJ2-7, with TRBD2 matching over 7 bases. Per germline, CDR1 SGDLS and CDR2 YYNGEE. The CDR3 extends over 16 amino acids. J was trimmed by 2 bases and V by 0 bases; bases with no gene match: 8. The CDR3 DNA reads as TGTGCCAGCAGCGTAGCCGCGGCTAGCGGCCCCTACGAGCAGTACTTC. Translating it yields CASSVAAASGPYEQYF.

This clonotype was counted between two and nine times. This chain uses TRBV7-2 with TRBJ2-2; D not resolved. Germline V gives CDR1 SGHTA, CDR2 FQGNSA. The CDR3 runs 15 residues. V was clipped by 5 bases and J by 2 bases, with 12 bases between them. The CDR3 region is CASSLVGDNTGELFF. In DNA, the CDR3 is TGTGCCAGCAGCCTAGTAGGTGATAACACCGGGGAGCTGTTTTTT.

The chain has TRBV20-1 and TRBJ1-1; unclear D gene. CDR3 length: 12 residues. The V gene's germline CDR1 is DFQATT and CDR2 SNEGSKA (reference sequence). V lost 7 bases and J 1 base, leaving 10 bases between the germline ends. The CDR3 DNA reads as TGCAGTGGCGGAGGCCCGAACACTGAAGCTTTCTTT. This sequence encodes CSGGGPNTEAFF.

In this sample, this clonotype turned up many times. This chain uses TRBV28 with TRBJ2-1; 13 nucleotides align to TRBD2. The CDR3 is 16 residues long. V shed 6 bases, J shed 8 bases, and the junction held 10 bases outside the gene matches. The germline V gene encodes CDR1 MDHEN and CDR2 SYDVKM. CDR3 nucleotide sequence: TGTGCCAGCAGACCGGGACTAGCGGGGTGGTTAGATGAGCAGTTCTTC. Protein product: CASRPGLAGWLDEQFF.

Here the CDR3 reads CSVGGQGNSYEQYF. For the CDR3, the DNA is TGCAGCGTGGGGGGACAGGGAAACTCCTACGAGCAGTACTTC. The J gene is TRBJ2-7, the V gene TRBV29-1, with 9 bases aligning to TRBD1. Germline trimming cut 6 bases from V and 0 bases from J; bases unmatched to any gene: 6. Germline V gene lookup returns CDR1 SQVTM and CDR2 ANQGSEA. The CDR3 length is 14 residues.